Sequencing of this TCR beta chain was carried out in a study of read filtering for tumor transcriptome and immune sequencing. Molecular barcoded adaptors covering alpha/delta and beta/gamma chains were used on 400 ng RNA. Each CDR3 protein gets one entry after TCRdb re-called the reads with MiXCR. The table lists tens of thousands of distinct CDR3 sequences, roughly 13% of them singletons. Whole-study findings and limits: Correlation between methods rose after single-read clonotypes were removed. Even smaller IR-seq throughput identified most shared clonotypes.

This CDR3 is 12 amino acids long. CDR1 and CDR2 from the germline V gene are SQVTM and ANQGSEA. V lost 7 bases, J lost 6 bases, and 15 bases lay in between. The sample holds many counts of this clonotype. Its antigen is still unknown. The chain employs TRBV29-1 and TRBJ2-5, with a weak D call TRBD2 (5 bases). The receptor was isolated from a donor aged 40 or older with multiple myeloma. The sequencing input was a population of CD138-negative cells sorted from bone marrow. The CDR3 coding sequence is TGCAGCGCATTAGCGCCCCGGCAGACCCAGTACTTC. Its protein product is CSALAPRQTQYF. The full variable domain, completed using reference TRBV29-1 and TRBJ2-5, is SAVISQKPSRDICQRGTSLTIQCQVDSQVTMMFWYRQQPGQSLTLIATANQGSEATYESGFVIDKFPISRPNLTFSTLTVSNMSPEDSSIYLCSALAPRQTQYFGPGTRLLVL.